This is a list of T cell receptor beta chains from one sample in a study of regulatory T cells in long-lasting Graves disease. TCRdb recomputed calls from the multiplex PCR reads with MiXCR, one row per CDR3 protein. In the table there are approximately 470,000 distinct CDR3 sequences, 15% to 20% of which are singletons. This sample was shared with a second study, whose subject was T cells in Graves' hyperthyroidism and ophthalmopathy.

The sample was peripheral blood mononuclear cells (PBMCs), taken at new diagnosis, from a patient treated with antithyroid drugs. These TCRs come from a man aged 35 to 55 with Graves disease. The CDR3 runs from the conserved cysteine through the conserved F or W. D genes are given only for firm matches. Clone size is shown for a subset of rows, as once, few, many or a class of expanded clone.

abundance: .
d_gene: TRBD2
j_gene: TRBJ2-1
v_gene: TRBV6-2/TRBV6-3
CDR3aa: CASRTSGRHNEQFF
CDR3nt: TGTGCCAGCAGAACTAGCGGGAGACACAATGAGCAGTTCTTC

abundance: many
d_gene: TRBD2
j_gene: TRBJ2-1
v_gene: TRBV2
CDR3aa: CASSNRTSKDEQFF
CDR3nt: TGTGCCAGCAGTAACCGGACTAGCAAGGATGAGCAGTTCTTC

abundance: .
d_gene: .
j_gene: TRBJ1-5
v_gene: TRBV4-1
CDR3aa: CASSQEGSNQPQHF
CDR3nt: TGCGCCAGCAGCCAAGAAGGCAGCAATCAGCCCCAGCATTTT

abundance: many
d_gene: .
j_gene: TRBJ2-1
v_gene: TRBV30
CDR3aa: CAWTGLYSYNEQFF
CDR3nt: TGTGCCTGGACAGGACTCTACTCCTACAATGAGCAGTTCTTC

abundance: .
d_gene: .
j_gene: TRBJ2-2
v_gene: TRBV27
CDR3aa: CASSGRGGGIGGELFF
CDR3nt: TGTGCCAGCAGTGGCCGGGGAGGGGGCATCGGCGGGGAGCTGTTTTTT

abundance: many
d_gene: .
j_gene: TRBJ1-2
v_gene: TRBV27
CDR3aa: CASRVTARNYGYTF
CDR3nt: TGTGCCAGCAGGGTGACAGCGCGGAACTATGGCTACACCTTC

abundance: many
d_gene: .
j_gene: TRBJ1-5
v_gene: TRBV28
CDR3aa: CASSLSGTAYSNQPQHF
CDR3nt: TGTGCCAGCAGTTTAAGTGGGACCGCCTATAGCAATCAGCCCCAGCATTTT

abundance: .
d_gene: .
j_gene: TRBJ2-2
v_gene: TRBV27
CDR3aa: CASSLRVEAGELFF
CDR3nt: TGTGCCAGCAGTTTAAGAGTGGAGGCCGGGGAGCTGTTTTTT

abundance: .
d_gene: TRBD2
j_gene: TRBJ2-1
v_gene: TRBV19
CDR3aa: CASSINAGGNEQFF
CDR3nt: TGTGCCAGTAGTATTAACGCGGGGGGGAATGAGCAGTTCTTC

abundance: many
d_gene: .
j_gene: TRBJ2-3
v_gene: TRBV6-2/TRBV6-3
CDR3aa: CASSYAAVAQYF
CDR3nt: TGTGCCAGCAGTTACGCGGCGGTAGCGCAGTATTTT

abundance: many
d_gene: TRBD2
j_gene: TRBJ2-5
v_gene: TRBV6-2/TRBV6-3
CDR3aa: CASSHRAVREGQETQYF
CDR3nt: TGTGCCAGCAGCCACCGGGCGGTGCGGGAGGGCCAGGAGACCCAGTACTTC

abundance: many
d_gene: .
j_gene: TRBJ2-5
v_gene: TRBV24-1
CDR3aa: CATSATGTGETQYF
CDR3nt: TGTGCCACCAGTGCCACAGGGACGGGGGAGACCCAGTACTTC

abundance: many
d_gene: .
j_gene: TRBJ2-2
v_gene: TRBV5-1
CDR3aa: CASSFSGLLGGELFF
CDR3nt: TGCGCCAGCAGCTTCTCGGGCCTGTTGGGCGGGGAGCTGTTTTTT

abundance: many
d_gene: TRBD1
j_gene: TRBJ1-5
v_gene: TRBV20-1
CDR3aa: CSARGGQGSQPQHF
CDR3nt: TGCAGTGCTAGAGGTGGACAGGGCTCTCAGCCCCAGCATTTT

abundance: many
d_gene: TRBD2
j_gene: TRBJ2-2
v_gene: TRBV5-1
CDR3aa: CASSWSGSAGELFF
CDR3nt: TGCGCCAGCAGCTGGAGCGGGAGTGCCGGGGAGCTGTTTTTT

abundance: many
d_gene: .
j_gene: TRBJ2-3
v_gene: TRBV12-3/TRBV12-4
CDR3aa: CASSFGRSTDTQYF
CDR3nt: TGTGCCAGCAGCTTCGGCAGAAGCACAGATACGCAGTATTTT

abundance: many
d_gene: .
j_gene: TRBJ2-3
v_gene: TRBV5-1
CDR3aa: CASSRTTDTQYF
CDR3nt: TGTGCCAGCAGCCGGACGACAGATACGCAGTATTTT

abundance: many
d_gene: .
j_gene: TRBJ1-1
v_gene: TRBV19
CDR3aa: CASSIRRRDTEAFF
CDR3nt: TGTGCCAGTAGTATACGTAGGAGGGACACTGAAGCTTTCTTT

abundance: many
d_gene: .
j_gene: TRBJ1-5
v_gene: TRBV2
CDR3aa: CASSGAGVGNQPQHF
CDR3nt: TGTGCCAGCAGTGGGGCAGGGGTAGGCAATCAGCCCCAGCATTTT

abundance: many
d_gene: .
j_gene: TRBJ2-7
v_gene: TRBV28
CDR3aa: CASSLLGERGYEQYF
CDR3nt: TGTGCCAGCAGTTTGCTCGGCGAACGGGGCTACGAGCAGTACTTC

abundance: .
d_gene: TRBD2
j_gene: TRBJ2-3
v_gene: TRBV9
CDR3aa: CASSGAGAGDTQYF
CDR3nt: TGTGCCAGCAGCGGAGCGGGAGCTGGAGATACGCAGTATTTT

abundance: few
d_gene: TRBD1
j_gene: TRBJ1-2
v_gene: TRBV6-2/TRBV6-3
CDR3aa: CASSALDRGTYGYTF
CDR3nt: TGTGCCAGCAGTGCCCTAGACAGGGGGACCTATGGCTACACCTTC

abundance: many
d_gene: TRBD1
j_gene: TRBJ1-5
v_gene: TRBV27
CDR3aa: CASSPGTGAAGPQHF
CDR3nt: TGTGCCAGCAGTCCCGGGACAGGGGCCGCTGGGCCCCAGCATTTT

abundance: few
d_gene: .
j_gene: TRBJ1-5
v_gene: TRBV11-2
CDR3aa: CASSSQGSNQPQHF
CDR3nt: TGTGCCAGCAGCTCCCAGGGGAGCAATCAGCCCCAGCATTTT

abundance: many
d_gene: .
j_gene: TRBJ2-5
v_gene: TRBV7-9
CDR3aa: CASSQPYRDVRETQYF
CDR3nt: TGTGCCAGCAGCCAACCCTACAGGGATGTAAGGGAGACCCAGTACTTC

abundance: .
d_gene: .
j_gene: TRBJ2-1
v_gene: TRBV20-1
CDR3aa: CSAKSNEQFF
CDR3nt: TGCAGTGCTAAGAGCAATGAGCAGTTCTTC

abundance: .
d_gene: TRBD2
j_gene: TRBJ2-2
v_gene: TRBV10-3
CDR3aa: CAISPGLAGGGVTGELFF
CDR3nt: TGTGCCATCAGCCCGGGACTAGCGGGAGGGGGTGTGACCGGGGAGCTGTTTTTT

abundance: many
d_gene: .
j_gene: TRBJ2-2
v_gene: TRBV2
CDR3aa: CASNLRRDRGGELFF
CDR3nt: TGTGCCAGCAATCTCAGGAGGGACCGGGGCGGGGAGCTGTTTTTT

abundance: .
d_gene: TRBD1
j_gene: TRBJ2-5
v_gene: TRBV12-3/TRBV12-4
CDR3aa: CASRHRGTGGESQYF
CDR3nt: TGTGCCAGCAGACACAGGGGGACAGGGGGAGAGAGCCAGTACTTC

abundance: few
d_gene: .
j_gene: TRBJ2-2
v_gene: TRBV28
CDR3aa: CASRVGGDPGELFF
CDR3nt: TGTGCCAGCAGAGTAGGAGGGGACCCCGGGGAGCTGTTTTTT

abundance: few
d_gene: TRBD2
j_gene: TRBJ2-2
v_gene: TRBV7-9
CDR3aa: CASSLEVGRGVGELFF
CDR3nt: TGTGCCAGCAGCTTAGAAGTCGGGAGGGGAGTCGGGGAGCTGTTTTTT

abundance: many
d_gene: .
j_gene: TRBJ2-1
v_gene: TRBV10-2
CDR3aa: CASSLGPPTEQFF
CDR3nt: TGCGCCAGCAGTCTAGGACCCCCAACTGAGCAGTTCTTC

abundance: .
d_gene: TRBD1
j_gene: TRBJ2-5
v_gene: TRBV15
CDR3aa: CATSGWDRGRETQYF
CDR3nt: TGTGCCACCAGCGGTTGGGACAGGGGGAGAGAGACCCAGTACTTC

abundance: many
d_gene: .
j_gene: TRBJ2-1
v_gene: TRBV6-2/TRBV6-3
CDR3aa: CASSFSFLSYNEQFF
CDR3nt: TGTGCCAGCAGTTTCAGCTTCCTATCCTACAATGAGCAGTTCTTC

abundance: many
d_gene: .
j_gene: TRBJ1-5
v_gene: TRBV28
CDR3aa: CASSLDDRSNQPQHF
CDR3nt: TGTGCCAGCAGTTTGGATGACAGGAGCAATCAGCCCCAGCATTTT

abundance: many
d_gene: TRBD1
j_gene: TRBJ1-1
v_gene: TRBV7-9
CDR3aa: CASSKDRAYYTEAFF
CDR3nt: TGTGCCAGCAGCAAGGACAGGGCCTACTACACTGAAGCTTTCTTT

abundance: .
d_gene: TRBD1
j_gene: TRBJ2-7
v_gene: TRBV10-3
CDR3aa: CAIRGQGAHRTYEQYF
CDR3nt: TGTGCCATCAGGGGACAGGGGGCGCATCGGACCTACGAGCAGTACTTC

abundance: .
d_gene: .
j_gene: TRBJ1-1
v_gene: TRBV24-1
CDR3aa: CTTSDPGYTEAFF
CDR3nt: TGTACCACCAGTGACCCGGGGTACACTGAAGCTTTCTTT

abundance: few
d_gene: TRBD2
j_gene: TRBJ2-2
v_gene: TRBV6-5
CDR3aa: CASSYEAGGATGELFF
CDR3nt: TGTGCCAGCAGTTATGAGGCGGGAGGGGCCACCGGGGAGCTGTTTTTT

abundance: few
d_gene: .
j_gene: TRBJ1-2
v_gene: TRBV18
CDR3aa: CAGSPGDIYGYTF
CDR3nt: TGTGCCGGCTCACCAGGGGACATCTATGGCTACACCTTC

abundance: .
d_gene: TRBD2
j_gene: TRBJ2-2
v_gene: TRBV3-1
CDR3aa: CASSYLGLAGANTGELFF
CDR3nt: TGTGCCAGCAGCTATTTAGGACTAGCGGGCGCGAACACCGGGGAGCTGTTTTTT

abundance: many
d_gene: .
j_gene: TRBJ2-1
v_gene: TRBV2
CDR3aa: CASSGSTMGEQFF
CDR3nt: TGTGCCAGCAGCGGGTCGACCATGGGGGAGCAGTTCTTC

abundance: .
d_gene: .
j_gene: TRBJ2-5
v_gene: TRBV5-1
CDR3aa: CASSASMETQYF
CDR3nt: TGCGCCAGCAGCGCCTCGATGGAGACCCAGTACTTC

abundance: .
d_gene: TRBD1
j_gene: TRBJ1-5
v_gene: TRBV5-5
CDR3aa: CASSWGQGGQPQHF
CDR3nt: TGTGCCAGCAGCTGGGGACAGGGAGGGCAGCCCCAGCATTTT

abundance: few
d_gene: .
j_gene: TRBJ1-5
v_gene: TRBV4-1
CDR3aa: CASSPSGSGIQPQHF
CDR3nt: TGCGCCAGCAGCCCGAGCGGCTCAGGGATCCAGCCCCAGCATTTT

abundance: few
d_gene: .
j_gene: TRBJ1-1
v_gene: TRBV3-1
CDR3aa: CASSQTDNEAFF
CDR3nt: TGTGCCAGCAGCCAGACAGACAATGAAGCTTTCTTT

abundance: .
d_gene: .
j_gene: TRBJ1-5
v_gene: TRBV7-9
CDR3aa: CASSLNYQPQHF
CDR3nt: TGTGCCAGCAGCTTAAACTATCAGCCCCAGCATTTT

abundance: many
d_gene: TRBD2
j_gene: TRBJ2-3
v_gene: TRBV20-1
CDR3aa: CSARDMASGSTDTQYF
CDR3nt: TGCAGTGCTAGAGACATGGCTAGCGGGAGCACAGATACGCAGTATTTT

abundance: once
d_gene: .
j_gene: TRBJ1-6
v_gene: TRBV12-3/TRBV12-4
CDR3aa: CASSLGGRNNSPLHF
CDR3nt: TGTGCCAGCAGTTTAGGGGGGCGAAATAATTCACCCCTCCACTTT

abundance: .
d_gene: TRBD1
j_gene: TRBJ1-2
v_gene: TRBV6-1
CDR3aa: CASSSDRGRGYTF
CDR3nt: TGTGCCAGCAGCTCTGACAGGGGGCGAGGCTACACCTTC

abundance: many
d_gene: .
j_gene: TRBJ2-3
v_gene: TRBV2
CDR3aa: CASSEFSGSTDTQYF
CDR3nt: TGTGCCAGCAGTGAGTTCTCGGGGAGCACAGATACGCAGTATTTT

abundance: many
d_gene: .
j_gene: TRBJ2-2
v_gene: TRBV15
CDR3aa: CATSRGRANTGELFF
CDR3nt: TGTGCCACCAGCAGAGGGAGGGCGAACACCGGGGAGCTGTTTTTT

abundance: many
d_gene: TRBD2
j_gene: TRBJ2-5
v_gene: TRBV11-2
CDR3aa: CASSFGTSGSPGETQYF
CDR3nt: TGTGCCAGCAGCTTCGGGACTAGCGGGAGCCCAGGGGAGACCCAGTACTTC

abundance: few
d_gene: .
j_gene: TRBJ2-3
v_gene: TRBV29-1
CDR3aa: CNVGSLIQADTQYF
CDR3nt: TGCAACGTGGGATCTCTGATCCAAGCAGATACGCAGTATTTT